Listed below are T cell receptor beta chains from one sample, sequenced in a study of breast tumors, draining lymph nodes, adjacent tissues. TCRdb analysed the multiplex PCR reads with MiXCR anew, one entry per CDR3 protein. The sample has some 170,000 distinct CDR3 sequences, 33% seen once. The source material was axillary lymph node tissue. Receptors were obtained from a female donor with breast cancer. Some clones in this sample may be carry-over from other donors' samples. Each CDR3 is given with its conserved first and last residue. D genes are given only for firm matches. Not all rows give a size; the values are once, few, many and, for expanded clones, a class.

v_call	clone_size	d_call	cdr3_length	j_call	cdr3_aa	cdr3_nt
TRBV5-4	many	TRBD1	16	TRBJ2-1	CASSSYRGRIGGEQFF	TGTGCCAGCAGCTCCTACAGGGGGCGCATAGGTGGTGAGCAGTTCTTC
TRBV4-1	many	TRBD1	13	TRBJ1-6	CAVNRGDNSPLHF	TGCGCCGTCAACAGGGGCGATAATTCACCCCTCCACTTT
TRBV2	many	NA	15	TRBJ2-2	CASSEAARGTGELFF	TGTGCCAGCAGTGAAGCGGCCCGGGGGACCGGGGAGCTGTTTTTT
TRBV10-3	NA	NA	15	TRBJ1-2	CAISTDSWAIYGYTF	TGTGCCATCAGTACGGACAGCTGGGCAATCTATGGCTACACCTTC
TRBV5-1	many	NA	16	TRBJ2-1	CASSGLGTPSYNEQFF	TGCGCCAGCAGCGGGCTCGGGACACCCTCCTACAATGAGCAGTTCTTC
TRBV5-1	many	NA	14	TRBJ2-5	CASSLGPQSETQYF	TGCGCCAGCAGCTTGGGCCCCCAGTCGGAGACCCAGTACTTC
TRBV10-3	many	TRBD1	18	TRBJ2-3	CAISESGPGQGLFDTQYF	TGTGCCATCAGTGAGTCGGGGCCGGGACAGGGGCTTTTCGATACGCAGTATTTT
TRBV7-3	many	NA	14	TRBJ1-3	CASSAQGGGNTIYF	TGTGCCAGCAGCGCGCAGGGAGGTGGAAACACCATATATTTT
TRBV5-4	many	NA	15	TRBJ2-6	CASSLGRAGANVLTF	TGTGCCAGCAGCTTAGGGAGAGCGGGGGCCAACGTCCTGACTTTC
TRBV7-8	NA	TRBD1	15	TRBJ2-7	CAGSLRAGGTDEQYF	TGCGCCGGCAGCTTACGGGCAGGGGGCACCGACGAGCAGTACTTC
TRBV12-3/TRBV12-4	many	NA	14	TRBJ2-2	CASNWGRNTGELFF	TGTGCCAGCAACTGGGGGAGGAACACCGGGGAGCTGTTTTTT
TRBV3-1	many	TRBD1	14	TRBJ2-7	CASSHGQGGYEQYF	TGTGCCAGCAGCCATGGACAGGGAGGCTACGAGCAGTACTTC
TRBV7-9	NA	TRBD2	15	TRBJ2-5	CASSSQAGLAGTQYF	TGTGCCAGCAGCTCTCAAGCGGGGCTCGCCGGGACCCAGTACTTC
TRBV4-2	NA	TRBD2	17	TRBJ2-3	CASSQELAGGGTDTQYF	TGTGCCAGCAGCCAAGAGCTAGCGGGAGGTGGCACAGATACGCAGTATTTT